This T cell receptor beta chain was profiled in a study of a mutant IDH1 vaccine in newly diagnosed glioma. Across the study: Sex distribution of treated patients was roughly 60% male and roughly 40% female; mean age was about 40 years. Previous care, which was radiotherapy, temozolomide, or both, most often involved both.

Time point defined: baseline, week 1 (first vaccination visit). Described treatment: pre-vaccination baseline after standard-of-care therapy. Diagnosis in the donors showed new WHO grade 3 or 4 astrocytomas that were IDH1-mutant and ATRX-lost. Clones were sequenced by immunoSEQ multiplex PCR, and TCRdb holds only the in-frame ones, with some missing. Here the sample spans 30,000 or so clones, about four fifths being singletons. Trimming at V came to 4 bases and at J to 8 bases, leaving 9 bases not matched to a gene. Per germline, CDR1 SGDLS and CDR2 YYNGEE. This CDR3 is built from 14 residues. The input for sequencing was PBMCs, taken from a glioma patient treated with radiotherapy, temozolomide or both. The genes are TRBV9 and TRBJ1-3; 7 bases fit TRBD1. The receptor was isolated from a man aged 25-45 years with glioma. The CDR3 DNA sequence: TGTGCCAGCAGCCCCCGGGACAGACCGTACACCATATATTTT. It yields the protein CASSPRDRPYTIYF. Full variable domain (remainder filled in from reference TRBV9 and TRBJ1-3): DSGVTQTPKHLITATGQRVTLRCSPRSGDLSVYWYQQSLDQGLQFLIQYYNGEERAKGNILERFSAQQFPDLHSELNLSSLELGDSALYFCASSPRDRPYTIYFGEGSWLTVV.